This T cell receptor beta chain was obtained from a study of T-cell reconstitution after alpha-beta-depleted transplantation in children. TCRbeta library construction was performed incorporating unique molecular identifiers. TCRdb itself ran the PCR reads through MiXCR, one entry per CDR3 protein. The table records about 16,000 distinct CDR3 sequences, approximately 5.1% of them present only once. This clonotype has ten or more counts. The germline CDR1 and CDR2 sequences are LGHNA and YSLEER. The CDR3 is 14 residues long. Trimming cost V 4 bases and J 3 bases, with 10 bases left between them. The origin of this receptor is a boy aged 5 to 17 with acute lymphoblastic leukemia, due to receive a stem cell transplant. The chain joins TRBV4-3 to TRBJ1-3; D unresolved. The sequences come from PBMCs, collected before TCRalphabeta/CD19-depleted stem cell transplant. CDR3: CASSPVVIGNTIYF. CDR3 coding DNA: TGCGCCAGCAGCCCAGTGGTAATTGGAAACACCATATATTTT.